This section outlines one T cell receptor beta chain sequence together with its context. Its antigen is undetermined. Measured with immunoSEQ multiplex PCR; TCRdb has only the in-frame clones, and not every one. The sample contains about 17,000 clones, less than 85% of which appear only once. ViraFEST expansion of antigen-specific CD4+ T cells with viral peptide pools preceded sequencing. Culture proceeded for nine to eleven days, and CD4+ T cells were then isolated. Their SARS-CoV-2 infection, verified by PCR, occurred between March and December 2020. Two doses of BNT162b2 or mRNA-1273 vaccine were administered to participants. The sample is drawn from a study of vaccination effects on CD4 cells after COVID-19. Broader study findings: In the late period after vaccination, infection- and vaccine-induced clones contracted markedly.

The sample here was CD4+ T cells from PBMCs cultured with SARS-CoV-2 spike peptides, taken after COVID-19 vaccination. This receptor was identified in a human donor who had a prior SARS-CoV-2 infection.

The CDR3 region is CASGTGGTLSGANVLTF. CDR3 nucleotide sequence: TGCGCCAGCGGGACAGGGGGGACCCTCTCTGGGGCCAACGTCCTGACTTTC. The gene calls are TRBV5-1 and TRBJ2-6; 11 nucleotides align to TRBD1. J was trimmed by 0 bases and V by 7 bases; bases with no gene match: 6. Germline V gives CDR1 SGHRS, CDR2 YFSETQ. The CDR3 length is 17 residues.